The T cell receptor beta chain under discussion was sequenced for a study of identical twins. General study findings and limits: There were fewer insertions in abundant cord blood beta clonotypes, but memory repertoires showed no such pattern.

As regards this clonotype: Its antigen is unidentified.

In TCRdb, the 5' RACE reads were re-called with MiXCR into one record per CDR3 protein. In the table there are about 470,000 distinct CDR3 sequences, 24% of which are singletons. Germline CDR1 and CDR2: MGHDK and SYGVNS. V lost 8 bases to trimming and J lost 4 bases; unmatched junction nucleotides: 11. This CDR3 region has 16 residues. These data are also associated with another study on T cells expressing NK-cell markers. That paper adds: Seven HCMV-seropositive donors and one seronegative donor made up the eight sequenced donors. Dominant NKG2C+ clonotype frequencies of 1.0-7.0% of CD8+ T cells were measured in about six donors.

Sequenced input: CD4+ T cells sorted from blood. This sequence joins TRBV25-1 and TRBJ2-2, with 9 positions matching TRBD1. This TCR came from a woman between 18 and 30 years old in good health. As DNA, the CDR3 is TGTGCCAGCCAATCCGCCGGGACAGGGACCACCGGGGAGCTGTTTTTT. Its translation: CASQSAGTGTTGELFF.